Described below is a single T cell receptor (beta chain) sequence and its context. This sample was included in a study of blood T cell repertoires in COVID-19. Study details: Italy, Spain and the United States were the sources of the convalescent and acute COVID-19 samples. From T cells, B-cell-depleted T cells, or PBMCs came the material, which was cDNA or gDNA.

The germline V gene has CDR1 SGHTA and CDR2 FQGNSA. This CDR3 has 16 amino acids. The V end was cut by 0 bases, the J end by 4 bases, with 14 bases between. Original data processing: Researchers report that nucleated cell counts were estimated from reference gene primer amplification. The table came from immunoSEQ multiplex PCR; TCRdb's copy has only in-frame clones and leaves some out. For V, J and clone size, that table is used; D and trimming come from the DNA. The profile shows hundreds of thousands of clones, about 80% of them singletons. The rearrangement uses TRBV7-2 and TRBJ2-3; tentatively, D is TRBD2 (7 bases). The TCR was taken from a woman aged 80 or older with acute or convalescent COVID-19. The sequencing sample was made of peripheral blood. The CDR3 region is CASSLAGGRAADTQYF. The CDR3 region has the DNA TGTGCCAGCAGCTTAGCAGGGGGGAGGGCCGCAGATACGCAGTATTTT.